This TCR beta chain was observed in a study of cytomegalovirus exposure and HLA in healthy donors. Findings and caveats of the study: Later analysis showed TCR association rates varying by HLA locus, highest for DRB1 and lowest for HLA-C.

As concerns this clone: What it binds is not known.

PCR involved 60 Vbeta and 13 Jbeta primers. The data were produced by immunoSEQ multiplex PCR, yet TCRdb's version contains in-frame clones alone and is incomplete. The table has some 150,000 clones, more than 75% seen once. V lost 2 bases to trimming and J lost 7 bases, with 8 bases between them. The germline V gene has CDR1 SGHDN and CDR2 FVKESK. There are 12 residues in the CDR3. The clonotype comes from a male donor in good health and CMV-seronegative. Sequenced sample: PBMCs. V gene TRBV14 combines with J gene TRBJ1-2; no definite D call. DNA of the CDR3: TGTGCCAGCAGCCAATCGCGTTCTGGCTACACCTTC. This encodes CASSQSRSGYTF.